Listed below are T cell receptor beta chains from one sample, sequenced in a study of blood T cell repertoires in COVID-19. Repertoires were generated with immunoSEQ multiplex PCR, while TCRdb's copy carries only in-frame clones and drops some. The data contain more than 110,000 clones, about four fifths of them singletons. The sample comprised peripheral blood. The receptors originated from a human donor in a cohort sampled during active COVID-19. Each CDR3 is given without its conserved first and last residue. Fields, in order: V gene, J gene, CDR3 protein.

V gene: TRBV12-3/TRBV12-4; J gene: TRBJ1-6; CDR3 protein: ASSSGLALH
V gene: TRBV5-1; J gene: TRBJ1-6; CDR3 protein: ASSSDPGVRSPLH
V gene: TRBV5-5; J gene: TRBJ2-5; CDR3 protein: ASSLPGMVGTQY
V gene: TRBV20-1; J gene: TRBJ2-3; CDR3 protein: SASREDTQY
V gene: TRBV6-2/TRBV6-3; J gene: TRBJ2-2; CDR3 protein: ASSRGGNTGELF
V gene: TRBV4-3; J gene: TRBJ2-2; CDR3 protein: ASSQEVAGGRLTGELF
V gene: TRBV4-1; J gene: TRBJ2-3; CDR3 protein: ASRVTGLAADTQY
V gene: TRBV27; J gene: TRBJ2-7; CDR3 protein: ASSPLTGAYEQY
V gene: TRBV9; J gene: TRBJ2-1; CDR3 protein: ASSVFGGGANNEQF
V gene: TRBV10-3; J gene: TRBJ1-6; CDR3 protein: AAGSANNSPLH
V gene: TRBV5-4; J gene: TRBJ1-1; CDR3 protein: ASSLRDSLEAF
V gene: TRBV10-3; J gene: TRBJ2-7; CDR3 protein: AISEGTGDYEQY
V gene: TRBV5-6; J gene: TRBJ1-6; CDR3 protein: ASSFEVSSSPLH
V gene: TRBV4-1; J gene: TRBJ2-2; CDR3 protein: ASKEQGALAGELF
V gene: TRBV12-5; J gene: TRBJ2-1; CDR3 protein: ASGRMAGSSYNEQF
V gene: TRBV19; J gene: TRBJ2-2; CDR3 protein: ASSSTGITGELF
V gene: TRBV12-3/TRBV12-4; J gene: TRBJ1-1; CDR3 protein: ASSLKTVTEAF
V gene: TRBV24-1; J gene: TRBJ2-7; CDR3 protein: ATSDETYEQY
V gene: TRBV24-1; J gene: TRBJ2-5; CDR3 protein: ATSDSDRDQETQY
V gene: TRBV24-1; J gene: TRBJ2-3; CDR3 protein: ATSDGVGTGGTDTQY
V gene: TRBV10-3; J gene: TRBJ1-5; CDR3 protein: AISADRGGNQPQH
V gene: TRBV28; J gene: TRBJ2-3; CDR3 protein: ASSPRGSSLTQY
V gene: TRBV19; J gene: TRBJ2-5; CDR3 protein: ASSVGQGFGETQY
V gene: TRBV23-1; J gene: TRBJ1-3; CDR3 protein: ASSPRKGLAGNTIY
V gene: TRBV5-1; J gene: TRBJ2-3; CDR3 protein: ASRKAGGSTDTQY
V gene: TRBV28; J gene: TRBJ2-3; CDR3 protein: ASSLGFYGVTDTQY
V gene: TRBV5-1; J gene: TRBJ2-3; CDR3 protein: ASSLAQTEDTQY
V gene: TRBV29-1; J gene: TRBJ1-1; CDR3 protein: SVRGQMNTEAF
V gene: TRBV9; J gene: TRBJ2-2; CDR3 protein: ASSVVAGGTNTGELF
V gene: TRBV19; J gene: TRBJ2-3; CDR3 protein: ASRDRSPSTDTQY
V gene: TRBV7-2; J gene: TRBJ2-6; CDR3 protein: ASSSRTGLAGANVLT
V gene: TRBV5-6; J gene: TRBJ2-1; CDR3 protein: ASRQAGNEQF
V gene: TRBV10-3; J gene: TRBJ2-5; CDR3 protein: AISEVQGDLGTQY
V gene: TRBV19; J gene: TRBJ2-2; CDR3 protein: ASSTGNRGTGELF
V gene: TRBV19; J gene: TRBJ2-3; CDR3 protein: ASSPGGIWEDTQY
V gene: TRBV4-1; J gene: TRBJ1-1; CDR3 protein: ASSQASGQGATEAF
V gene: TRBV3-1/TRBV3-2; J gene: TRBJ2-1; CDR3 protein: ASSQGGTRVLSEQF
V gene: TRBV3-1/TRBV3-2; J gene: TRBJ2-3; CDR3 protein: ASSQWALADTQY
V gene: TRBV5-1; J gene: TRBJ2-2; CDR3 protein: ASSFQRGNTGELF
V gene: TRBV4-1; J gene: TRBJ1-2; CDR3 protein: ASSQDWRGKF
V gene: TRBV29-1; J gene: TRBJ2-5; CDR3 protein: SVPKGLARETQY
V gene: TRBV7-2; J gene: TRBJ2-7; CDR3 protein: ASSLALSGGAQGEQY
V gene: TRBV9; J gene: TRBJ1-3; CDR3 protein: ASSDPDSRNTIY
V gene: TRBV9; J gene: TRBJ2-6; CDR3 protein: ASSVGQGGSGANVLT
V gene: TRBV7-3; J gene: TRBJ2-2; CDR3 protein: ASSFTIGITGELF
V gene: TRBV11-1; J gene: TRBJ2-1; CDR3 protein: ASSLVGQTNEQF
V gene: TRBV4-3; J gene: TRBJ2-1; CDR3 protein: ASSQGRLAGGLDEQF
V gene: TRBV11-2; J gene: TRBJ2-5; CDR3 protein: ASSLDPLSGETQY
V gene: TRBV6-5; J gene: TRBJ2-3; CDR3 protein: ASRGQGNDTQY
V gene: TRBV9; J gene: TRBJ1-5; CDR3 protein: ASSVGDSSYSNQPQH
V gene: TRBV5-1; J gene: TRBJ2-7; CDR3 protein: ASSPAGGPYEQY
V gene: TRBV7-2; J gene: TRBJ2-7; CDR3 protein: ASSSRSSGERYEQY
V gene: TRBV28; J gene: TRBJ1-1; CDR3 protein: ASSGPRALTEAF